Shown below are 27 T cell receptor beta chains from a single sample sequenced in a study of blood T cells in healthy people across ages. A second roughly 7 to 11 cycle PCR used barcoded and J-beta primers. TCRdb passed the 5' RACE reads through MiXCR, listing each CDR3 protein once. The sample gives 750,000 to 950,000 distinct CDR3 sequences, approximately 55% of which show up once; 41% is in the top ten. The sequencing sample was made of blood. These receptors were collected from a man older than 75 in good health.

The chain combines TRBV25-1 with TRBJ1-1; D is perhaps TRBD1 (5 bases). The CDR3 runs 13 residues. CDR1 and CDR2 (germline): MGHDK, SYGVNS. Trimming removed 2 bases at V and 3 bases at J, with 7 bases between. CDR3 in amino acids: CASSEQGYTEAFF. CDR3 nucleotide sequence: TGTGCCAGCAGTGAACAGGGCTACACTGAAGCTTTCTTT.

This clonotype appeared a few times. This chain joins TRBV29-1 and TRBJ2-3; no clear D. Germline V CDR1 and CDR2: SQVTM, ANQGSEA. The CDR3 spans 10 residues. The V gene lost 4 bases and the J gene lost 10 bases, with 9 bases spanning the gap. CDR3 amino acids: CSVASSSQYF. The DNA of the CDR3 is TGCAGCGTTGCGTCTTCCTCGCAGTATTTT.

The CDR3: CASSVSAGLQETQYF. DNA of the CDR3: TGTGCCAGCAGCGTATCGGCAGGGCTCCAAGAGACCCAGTACTTC. The chain joins TRBV9 to TRBJ2-5, with D maybe TRBD1 (5 bases). The CDR3 spans 15 residues. V gave up 1 base and J gave up 1 base, with 11 bases separating them. Germline V gene lookup returns CDR1 SGDLS and CDR2 YYNGEE.

The chain employs TRBV20-1 and TRBJ2-1; 9 bases agree with TRBD1. The end of the DNA aligns better with TRBJ2-7, so the J call may be wrong. Germline CDR1 reads DFQATT; CDR2 reads SNEGSKA (reference sequence). This CDR3 is 13 amino acids long. CDR3 amino acids: CSASGQGLGEQYF. CDR3 nucleotides: TGCAGTGCTTCTGGACAGGGGTTAGGCGAGCAGTACTTC.

This clonotype was counted a few times. Written as DNA, the CDR3 is TGTGCCAGCACCCGGGGCCCTGGAGAGACCCAGTACTTC. Translating gives CASTRGPGETQYF. The chain recombines TRBV6-5 with TRBJ2-5; D may match TRBD1 or TRBD2 (5 bases each). The CDR3 runs 13 residues. V was pared by 7 bases and J by 4 bases, with 13 bases between. Germline CDR1 is MNHEY and CDR2 is SVGAGI.

Points on this clonotype: A clone one base away is much larger, so this may be a read error. J is TRBJ2-7 and V is TRBV5-1; 11 bases are shared with TRBD2. Germline assignment: CDR1 SGHRS and CDR2 YFSETQ. The CDR3 covers 14 residues. Trimming took 3 bases from V and 5 from J; bases not matched to a gene: 4. CDR3 amino acids: CASSSGLAADEQYF. The CDR3 DNA reads as TGCGCCAGCAGCTCGGGACTAGCGGCCGACGAGCAGTACTTC.

The V gene is TRBV15, the J gene TRBJ1-1, with TRBD1 matching 7 bases. Germline V gene lookup returns CDR1 LNHNV and CDR2 YYDKDF (reference sequence). Trimming at V came to 5 bases and at J to 0 bases, leaving 6 bases not matched to a gene. CDR3 length: 15 amino acids. For the CDR3, the DNA is TGTGCCACCAGCGGGCAACAGGGGCTGAACACTGAAGCTTTCTTT. Translated, it gives CATSGQQGLNTEAFF.

The chain combines TRBV7-9 with TRBJ2-7, with D perhaps TRBD2 (6 bases). Trimming left V 5 bases short and J 1 base short, with 15 bases between. This CDR3 comprises 15 residues. CDR1 and CDR2 (germline): SEHNR, FQNEAQ (reference sequence). The CDR3: CASSGPVSGSYEQYF. CDR3 nucleotides: TGTGCCAGCAGCGGACCGGTTAGCGGTTCCTACGAGCAGTACTTC.

In this sample, this clonotype turned up once. Here the CDR3 DNA reads TGTGCCAGCAGCGTTAACCGACCAACCGGGGGTGGCTACACCTTC. Translation: CASSVNRPTGGGYTF. The genes are TRBV9 and TRBJ1-2; D may be TRBD1 (5 bases). This CDR3 is built from 15 residues. CDR1 is SGDLS, CDR2 YYNGEE, per germline. The V and J ends lost 2 bases and 7 bases respectively, with 18 bases between them.

This clonotype was counted only a few times. V and J are TRBV29-1 and TRBJ1-1, with D hard to call. V was cut by 3 bases and J by 8 bases, with 7 bases left in between. Germline V CDR1 and CDR2: SQVTM, ANQGSEA. The CDR3 covers 10 residues. CDR3 loop: CSVDAGEAFF. CDR3 bases: TGCAGCGTTGATGCAGGAGAAGCTTTCTTT.

V is TRBV27 and J is TRBJ2-7, with TRBD2 identical over 15 bases. The J call may be wrong; the DNA end is better matched by TRBJ2-1. The CDR3 is made up of 20 amino acids. CDR1 is MNHEY, CDR2 SMNVEV, per germline (reference sequence). CDR3 residues: CASSFGPGLAGGMGRNEQFF. The CDR3 DNA reads as TGTGCCAGCAGCTTCGGACCGGGACTAGCGGGAGGAATGGGGAGGAATGAGCAGTTCTTC.

V is TRBV12-3 or TRBV12-4 and J is TRBJ2-5; TRBD2 agrees at 7 bases. V lost 2 bases, J lost 6 bases, and 12 bases stayed unmatched. This CDR3 region has 16 residues. The CDR3 sequence: CASSLFGWWEGKTQYF. CDR3 in DNA: TGTGCCAGCAGTTTATTCGGTTGGTGGGAGGGGAAGACCCAGTACTTC.

The rearrangement uses TRBV12-3 or TRBV12-4 and TRBJ2-5; TRBD2 agrees at 13 bases. The J call may not be correct, given that the DNA end is closer to TRBJ2-7. The CDR3 covers 16 residues. CDR3 amino acids: CASSPIGTSGKDEQYF. The CDR3 bases are TGTGCCAGCAGCCCCATCGGGACTAGCGGGAAGGACGAGCAGTACTTC.

This clonotype was seen more than once but under ten times. V is TRBV9 and J is TRBJ2-4, with 9 nucleotides matching TRBD1. The closer fit of TRBJ2-7 to the DNA end suggests the J call may be wrong. Germline V CDR1 and CDR2: SGDLS, YYNGEE. The CDR3 spans 16 residues. The DNA for the CDR3 is TGTGCCAGCAGCGCACGGGACAGGGAGCCTGGGGACGAGCAGTACTTC. Translating it yields CASSARDREPGDEQYF.

The chain is built from TRBV11-1 and TRBJ2-1; no clear D gene. The CDR3 spans 13 residues. Germline CDR1 and CDR2: SGHAT and FQDESV (reference sequence). Deletions cut 6 bases from V and 9 bases from J, with 15 bases between. CDR3 DNA: TGTGCCAGCAGGGATCTTCCGGGCGGTGAGCAGTTCTTC. Amino acids: CASRDLPGGEQFF.

V usage is TRBV28 and J usage is TRBJ2-3; the D call may be TRBD1 or TRBD2 (5 bases each). Trimming removed 8 bases at V and 2 bases at J, with 14 bases between. CDR3 size: 14 residues. Germline CDR1 MDHEN, CDR2 SYDVKM. The CDR3 nucleotides read TGTGCCAGCTCCTCACCCGGGGCCACAGATACGCAGTATTTT. It translates to CASSSPGATDTQYF.

This sequence joins TRBV3-1 and TRBJ2-5; D possibly corresponds to TRBD2 (6 bases). The CDR3 contains 14 residues. Germline CDR1 reads LGHDT; CDR2 reads YNNKEL (reference sequence). V lost 0 bases, J lost 5 bases, and 10 bases lay in between. Here the CDR3 reads CASSQDVGGETQYF. The CDR3 DNA is TGTGCCAGCAGCCAAGACGTCGGAGGGGAGACCCAGTACTTC.

The rearrangement links TRBV3-1 to TRBJ2-3, with TRBD2 matching over 13 bases. The CDR3 loop spans 16 amino acids. V lost 4 bases to trimming and J lost 14 bases; unmatched junction nucleotides: 15. Germline CDR1 reads LGHDT; CDR2 reads YNNKEL (reference sequence). In DNA form, the CDR3 reads TGTGCCAGCAGCCCAGGACTAGCGGGAGAGCGTCGATACGCGTATTTT. Its protein product is CASSPGLAGERRYAYF.

This clonotype was recorded a few times. The genes are TRBV20-1 and TRBJ1-1; possibly TRBD1 for D (5 bases). CDR3 length: 17 residues. CDR1 is DFQATT, CDR2 SNEGSKA, per germline (reference sequence). V shed 0 bases and J shed 1 base, with 18 bases lying between them. Here the CDR3 DNA reads TGCAGTGCTAGAGATCATTATCATAGGCAGGGGAACACTGAAGCTTTCTTT. Encoded protein: CSARDHYHRQGNTEAFF.

The chain uses TRBV20-1 and TRBJ2-5, with a tentative D call TRBD1 (6 bases). Matching the DNA end better, TRBJ2-7 makes the J call doubtful. Germline V gene data show CDR1 as DFQATT and CDR2 as SNEGSKA (reference sequence). CDR3 size: 15 residues. The CDR3 nucleotides are TGCAGTGCTTCTAGGATCACAGGGTCAACCTACGAGCAGTACTTC. Protein: CSASRITGSTYEQYF.

V gene TRBV9 combines with J gene TRBJ2-5; TRBD1 matches at 8 bases. Trimming cost V 4 bases and J 5 bases; bases outside gene matches: 10. The CDR3 runs 15 residues. Looked up from germline, CDR1 is SGDLS and CDR2 is YYNGEE. The DNA for the CDR3 is TGTGCCAGCAGCCCGCAGACAGGGGAAACGGAGACCCAGTACTTC. Amino acid sequence: CASSPQTGETETQYF.

The rearrangement joins TRBV10-3 to TRBJ2-5; no clear D. Trimming shortened V by 4 bases and J by 5 bases, and 11 bases separated the two germline ends. This CDR3 is built from 13 residues. CDR1 is ENHRY and CDR2 is SYGVKD in the germline V gene. CDR3 in amino acids: CAISASGAETQYF. Here the CDR3 DNA reads TGTGCCATCAGTGCCTCAGGAGCGGAGACCCAGTACTTC.

Note on this clonotype: A junction end diverges from the germline sequence, so it may reflect a read error. The chain carries TRBV14 and TRBJ2-3; 10 nucleotides agree with TRBD2. This CDR3 has 18 amino acids. The V gene's germline CDR1 is SGHDN and CDR2 FVKESK. CDR3 nucleotide sequence: TGTGCCAGCAGCCACAACCGTGGGCTAGCGGGAGTCACAGACACGCAGTATTTT. It yields the protein CASSHNRGLAGVTDTQYF. The variable domain in full, with the rest retrieved from reference TRBV14 and TRBJ2-3, is EAGVTQFPSHSVIEKGQTVTLRCDPISGHDNLYWYRRVMGKEIKFLLHFVKESKQDESGMPNNRFLAERTGGTYSTLKVQPAELEDSGVYFCASSHNRGLAGVTDTQYFGPGTRLTVL.

The table lists this clonotype with a few counts. This chain joins TRBV4-1 and TRBJ2-7; 8 nucleotides line up with TRBD1. Germline V gene data show CDR1 as MGHRA and CDR2 as YSYEKL. With V trimmed by 0 bases and J by 4 bases, 8 bases remained unmatched. This CDR3 region has 16 residues. The chain's CDR3 is CASSQEMQGAMYEQYF. The CDR3 DNA sequence: TGCGCCAGCAGCCAAGAAATGCAGGGGGCAATGTACGAGCAGTACTTC.

The V and J genes are TRBV6-1 and TRBJ2-3, with a possible D match to TRBD2 (5 bases). Germline V lookup: CDR1 MNHNS, CDR2 SASEGT. The V end lost 3 bases, the J end lost 14 bases, and 18 bases lay between the germline ends. The CDR3 loop spans 13 amino acids. This chain's CDR3 is CASSEEVHRYAYF. In DNA, the CDR3 is TGTGCCAGCAGTGAGGAGGTGCACAGATACGCGTATTTT.

Only a few counts were recorded for this clonotype. This sequence joins TRBV2 and TRBJ1-3, with D unresolved. Germline values: CDR1 SNHLY, CDR2 FYNNEI. The CDR3 extends over 12 amino acids. V lost 4 bases and J 4 bases, leaving 5 bases between the germline ends. The CDR3 region has the DNA TGTGCCAGCAGTGGTATGGGAAACACCATATATTTT. As protein: CASSGMGNTIYF.

V is TRBV6-1 and J is TRBJ1-6, with D unclear. V gave up 2 bases and J gave up 0 bases, with 2 bases separating them. The germline CDR1 and CDR2 sequences are MNHNS and SASEGT. The CDR3 runs 14 residues. CDR3 DNA sequence: TGTGCCAGCAGTGAATCCTCCTATAATTCACCCCTCCACTTT. Translating gives CASSESSYNSPLHF.